This T cell receptor beta chain appears in the sequencing data of a study of metastatic and nonmetastatic thyroid tumors. The wider study: A comparison of repertoires was made across blood and tumor or nodule tissue from malignant and benign thyroid patients.

Patients underwent thyroid surgery, and none had received any treatment before it. V lost 2 bases and J lost 5, with 7 bases in between. The germline CDR1 and CDR2 sequences are MDHEN and SYDVKM. CDR3 length: 12 amino acids. This clone was found many times. TCRdb recomputed clones from the PCR reads via MiXCR. The sample has under 40,000 clones; about 16% are singletons. The chain couples TRBV28 to TRBJ2-7; D remains ambiguous. The specimen was blood. The clonotype was recovered from a female donor with papillary thyroid cancer or a benign thyroid nodule (not recorded which). Some clones in this sample may be carry-over from other donors' samples. In DNA, the CDR3 is TGTGCCAGCAGTTTAAGGGATCACGAGCAGTACTTC. Its translation: CASSLRDHEQYF. The variable domain in full, completed from reference TRBV28 and TRBJ2-7, reads DVKVTQSSRYLVKRTGEKVFLECVQDMDHENMFWYRQDPGLGLRLIYFSYDVKMKEKGDIPEGYSVSREKKERFSLILESASTNQTSMYLCASSLRDHEQYFGPGTRLTVT.